This TCR beta chain was sequenced in a study of technical replicates of blood from a handful of donors. Measured with immunoSEQ multiplex PCR; TCRdb has only the in-frame clones, and not every one. The data show tens of thousands of clones, 85% to 90% seen once. The CDR3 has 12 residues. Germline-derived CDR1 and CDR2 are LNHDA and SQIVND (reference sequence). Trimming shortened V by 9 bases and J by 4 bases, and 12 bases separated the two germline ends. The sequence was obtained from a human donor in good health. Some clones in this sample may be carry-over from other donors' samples. Sequencing used PBMCs. This chain joins TRBV19 and TRBJ1-2; possible D gene TRBD1, 6 bases. The CDR3 DNA is TGTGCCAGCCGGGAGGGGGGCTATGGCTACACCTTC. It codes for CASREGGYGYTF.